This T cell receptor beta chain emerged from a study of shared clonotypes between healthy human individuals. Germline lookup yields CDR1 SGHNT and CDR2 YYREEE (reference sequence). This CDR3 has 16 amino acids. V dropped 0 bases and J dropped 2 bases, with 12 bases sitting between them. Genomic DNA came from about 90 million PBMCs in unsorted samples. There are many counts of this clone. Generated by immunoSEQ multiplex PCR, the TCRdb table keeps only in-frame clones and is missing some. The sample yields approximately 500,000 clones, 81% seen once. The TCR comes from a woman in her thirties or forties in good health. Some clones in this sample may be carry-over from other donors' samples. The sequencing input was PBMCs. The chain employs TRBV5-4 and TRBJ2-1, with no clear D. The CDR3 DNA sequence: TGTGCCAGCAGCTTGGATCCCGCCTCGCCCTACAATGAGCAGTTCTTC. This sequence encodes CASSLDPASPYNEQFF.